What follows are 19 T cell receptor beta chains derived from one specimen sequenced in a study of blood T cell repertoires in COVID-19. Measured with immunoSEQ multiplex PCR; TCRdb has only the in-frame clones, and not every one. The profile shows 300,000 to 400,000 clones, approximately 86% of them singletons. The material sequenced was PBMCs or T cells enriched from blood (not recorded which). These receptors were obtained from a middle-aged woman with acute COVID-19.

The V call is TRBV11-2, the J call TRBJ2-5; 8 bases align to TRBD2. The germline V gene has CDR1 SGHAT and CDR2 FQNNGV. Trimming at V came to 7 bases and at J to 4 bases, leaving 11 bases not matched to a gene. There are 15 residues in the CDR3. The DNA for the CDR3 is TGTGCCAGCACAAGGTGGGGGGCGGGAGGAGAGACCCAGTACTTC. Translated: CASTRWGAGGETQYF. Together with reference TRBV11-2 and TRBJ2-5, the CDR3 gives the full variable domain: EAGVAQSPRYKIIEKRQSVAFWCNPISGHATLYWYQQILGQGPKLLIQFQNNGVVDDSQLPKDRFSAERLKGVDSTLKIQPAKLEDSAVYLCASTRWGAGGETQYFGPGTRLLVL.

V gene TRBV5-4 combines with J gene TRBJ1-2; 8 bases fit TRBD1. J lost 7 bases, V lost 0 bases, and 2 bases had no gene match. The CDR3 consists of 13 residues. Germline V gene sequence: CDR1 SGHNT, CDR2 YYREEE (reference sequence). CDR3 nucleotide sequence: TGTGCCAGCAGCTTGGAGCAGGGGGCTGGCTACACCTTC. This codes for CASSLEQGAGYTF.

The V and J genes are TRBV25-1 and TRBJ2-7; the match to TRBD1 covers 9 bases. This CDR3 is 17 amino acids long. J lost 4 bases, V lost 4 bases, and 14 bases had no gene match. The germline V gene encodes CDR1 MGHDK and CDR2 SYGVNS. The CDR3 sequence: CASSGGRGTGTIYEQYF. Written as DNA, the CDR3 is TGTGCCAGCAGTGGAGGGAGGGGGACAGGGACTATTTACGAGCAGTACTTC.

The chain uses TRBV9 and TRBJ2-7; TRBD1 is a possible D gene (6 bases). V was trimmed by 0 bases and J by 2 bases, leaving 12 bases between them. The germline gives CDR1 SGDLS, CDR2 YYNGEE. The CDR3 contains 15 residues. This CDR3 is CASSVVDRATYEQYF. Written as DNA, the CDR3 is TGTGCCAGCAGCGTAGTGGACAGAGCAACCTACGAGCAGTACTTC.

The V call is TRBV27, the J call TRBJ1-2; 9 nucleotides align to TRBD1. In germline, CDR1 is MNHEY, CDR2 SMNVEV (reference sequence). V was clipped by 6 bases and J by 7 bases; unmatched bases: 9. The CDR3 consists of 14 residues. In DNA, the CDR3 is TGTGCCAGCAGGGGGCAGGGGACAGGGAGTGGCTACACCTTC. Protein product: CASRGQGTGSGYTF.

The chain is built from TRBV20-1 and TRBJ2-7, with TRBD2 as a possible D gene (6 bases). The CDR3 has 14 amino acids. The germline V gene encodes CDR1 DFQATT and CDR2 SNEGSKA (reference sequence). V was pared by 3 bases and J by 5 bases, with 17 bases between. The CDR3 region is CSASWDSANNEQYF. CDR3 coding DNA: TGCAGTGCTAGTTGGGACTCAGCTAATAACGAGCAGTACTTC.

The chain joins TRBV18 to TRBJ2-5; 7 bases are a match to TRBD1. Germline V gene data show CDR1 as KGHSH and CDR2 as LQKENI. V trimming: 3 bases; J trimming: 3 bases; junction bases outside the gene matches: 4. The CDR3 contains 14 residues. CDR3 residues: CASSPYGTEETQYF. CDR3 in DNA: TGTGCCAGCTCACCTTACGGGACAGAAGAGACCCAGTACTTC.

The chain joins TRBV7-9 to TRBJ2-1; 12 bases are a match to TRBD2. Germline CDR1 SEHNR, CDR2 FQNEAQ (reference sequence). Trimming cost V 4 bases and J 4 bases; bases outside gene matches: 11. The CDR3 covers 18 residues. The DNA for the CDR3 is TGTGCCAGCAGCTCTATCCCGACTAGCGGGGGCCTTTACAATGAGCAGTTCTTC. It codes for CASSSIPTSGGLYNEQFF.

This clone turned up a few times. V is TRBV27 and J is TRBJ2-1, with TRBD2 identical over 8 bases. The CDR3 runs to 16 residues. V gave up 4 bases and J gave up 2 bases; unmatched junction bases: 7. Germline CDR1 reads MNHEY; CDR2 reads SMNVEV (reference sequence). The CDR3 loop reads CASSSLRGGTYNEQFF. The DNA for the CDR3 is TGTGCCAGCAGTTCCTTACGGGGGGGCACCTACAATGAGCAGTTCTTC.

V and J are TRBV19 and TRBJ1-1; 8 bases are a match to TRBD1. V trimming: 7 bases; J trimming: 5 bases; junction bases outside the gene matches: 6. The CDR3 covers 13 residues. The germline gives CDR1 LNHDA, CDR2 SQIVND (reference sequence). The CDR3 DNA is TGTGCCAGTACCCCGACAGGGGCGACTGAAGCTTTCTTT. It specifies CASTPTGATEAFF.

This sequence joins TRBV4-2 and TRBJ2-3, with 8 bases that match TRBD2. Germline CDR1 and CDR2: LGHNA and YNFKEQ. CDR3 size: 19 residues. J was trimmed by 0 bases and V by 3 bases; bases with no gene match: 14. CDR3 nucleotides: TGTGCCAGCAGCCACCCCGGACCGATTAGCGGGGCGAGCACAGATACGCAGTATTTT. Translation gives CASSHPGPISGASTDTQYF.

This clone appeared a single time. The chain carries TRBV20-1 and TRBJ2-5; D is unresolved. Per the germline V gene, CDR1 is DFQATT and CDR2 is SNEGSKA (reference sequence). The CDR3 totals 13 residues. V lost 3 bases, J lost 5 bases, and 13 bases lay in between. CDR3 coding DNA: TGCAGTGCTAGTTCGGTAGTCGGGGAGACCCAGTACTTC. This gives the protein CSASSVVGETQYF.

The gene calls are TRBV5-4 and TRBJ2-4; TRBD1 is a possible D gene (6 bases). The CDR3 has 15 residues. Germline assignment: CDR1 SGHNT and CDR2 YYREEE (reference sequence). Trimming took off 4 bases at V and 0 bases at J, with 11 bases between the two ends. CDR3 sequence (DNA): TGTGCCAGCAGCCCGGGACATCTAGCCAAAAACATTCAGTACTTC. The encoded protein is CASSPGHLAKNIQYF.

The rearrangement joins TRBV11-2 to TRBJ2-7, with TRBD1 matching 10 bases. With V trimmed by 5 bases and J by 6 bases, 4 bases remained unmatched. There are 13 residues in the CDR3. CDR1 SGHAT and CDR2 FQNNGV come from the germline V gene. Here the CDR3 reads CASSRTGGGEQYF. The CDR3 DNA follows: TGTGCCAGCAGCCGGACAGGGGGTGGCGAGCAGTACTTC. The variable domain in full, completed from reference TRBV11-2 and TRBJ2-7, reads EAGVAQSPRYKIIEKRQSVAFWCNPISGHATLYWYQQILGQGPKLLIQFQNNGVVDDSQLPKDRFSAERLKGVDSTLKIQPAKLEDSAVYLCASSRTGGGEQYFGPGTRLTVT.

This clone was counted a few times. The chain joins TRBV28 to TRBJ2-7; no clear D. This CDR3 has 12 amino acids. V was clipped by 7 bases and J by 1 base, with 8 bases between them. Germline CDR1 MDHEN, CDR2 SYDVKM. The DNA for the CDR3 is TGTGCCAGCAATAGGAGATCCTACGAGCAGTACTTC. Its protein product is CASNRRSYEQYF.

This clone was observed once. J is TRBJ2-5 and V is TRBV11-2; D gene unclear. In germline, CDR1 is SGHAT, CDR2 FQNNGV. The germline V and J ends were trimmed by 0 bases and 5 bases, with 13 bases remaining between them. The CDR3 totals 15 residues. CDR3 loop: CASSLEMVVRETQYF. CDR3 coding DNA: TGTGCCAGCAGCTTAGAGATGGTGGTGCGGGAGACCCAGTACTTC.

On this clone itself: Other DNA sequences in this specimen translate into the identical CDR3. This chain links TRBV5-1 with TRBJ2-1, with no clear D. This CDR3 is built from 14 residues. Germline assignment: CDR1 SGHRS and CDR2 YFSETQ. V lost 0 bases and J lost 6, with 10 bases in between. The CDR3 region is CASSLGTVSNEQFF. The CDR3 coding sequence is TGCGCCAGCAGCTTGGGTACAGTTTCCAATGAGCAGTTCTTC.

This chain uses TRBV18 with TRBJ2-5, with 8 bases aligning to TRBD1. The V and J ends lost 3 bases and 4 bases, in that order; junction bases with no gene match: 10. This CDR3 contains 16 residues. Germline V gene sequence: CDR1 KGHSH, CDR2 LQKENI. CDR3 amino acids: CASSPTGEAPGETQYF. CDR3 sequence (DNA): TGTGCCAGCTCACCGACAGGGGAGGCCCCCGGAGAGACCCAGTACTTC.

The gene calls are TRBV5-8 and TRBJ1-5, with 7 bases fitting TRBD1. This CDR3 comprises 15 residues. CDR1 is SGHTS and CDR2 is YDEGEE in the germline V gene. J lost 0 bases, V lost 3 bases, and 3 bases had no gene match. Written as DNA, the CDR3 is TGTGCCAGCAGCTCCGGACAGGTTAGCAATCAGCCCCAGCATTTT. This codes for CASSSGQVSNQPQHF. The full variable domain, with the rest looked up from reference TRBV5-8 and TRBJ1-5, is EAGVTQSPTHLIKTRGQQATLRCSPISGHTSVYWYQQALGLGLQFLLWYDEGEERNRGNFPPRFSGRQFPNYSSELNVNALELEDSALYLCASSSGQVSNQPQHFGDGTRLSIL.